The present TCR beta chain was sequenced within a study of shared clonotypes between healthy human individuals. The authors ran the assay at deep level. Genomic DNA (from each subset) was split evenly across several immunoSEQ plates. Libraries were prepared by immunoSEQ multiplex PCR; TCRdb keeps only in-frame clonotypes and omits some of them. The table lists about 1.5 million clones, approximately 98% of them singletons. Sequencing was performed on naive CD4+ T cells sorted from blood. Subset indicated: CD45RA+ positively selected. The source of this sequence is a man under 40 in good health.

This chain's CDR3 is CASSSFPRGRNEQYF. In DNA form, the CDR3 reads TGTGCCAGCAGCTCCTTTCCCCGGGGGAGAAACGAGCAGTACTTC. V usage is TRBV5-8 and J usage is TRBJ2-7; D possibly corresponds to TRBD2 (6 bases). The V and J ends lost 3 bases and 5 bases respectively, with 18 bases between them. The CDR3 runs to 15 residues. Germline assignment: CDR1 SGHTS and CDR2 YDEGEE.